A single sample gave rise to the 4 T cell receptor beta chains below, sequenced in a study of cytomegalovirus exposure and HLA in healthy donors. Vbeta (60) and Jbeta (13) primers were used in the PCR. The assay was immunoSEQ multiplex PCR, and TCRdb's table has in-frame clones only and misses some. The data contain approximately 110,000 clones, roughly 67% of them singletons. The specimen sequenced was PBMCs. The origin of the receptors is a man aged 18 to 30 in good health and CMV-seropositive.

The genes are TRBV2 and TRBJ2-7; 12 positions agree with TRBD2. Germline CDR1 SNHLY, CDR2 FYNNEI. Germline trimming cut 6 bases from V and 5 bases from J; bases unmatched to any gene: 8. CDR3 length equals 15 residues. The CDR3 DNA is TGTGCCAGCAGCGAGACTAGCGGGGGAATCGACGAGCAGTACTTC. Amino acids: CASSETSGGIDEQYF.

Only a few counts were recorded for this clone. The V and J genes are TRBV7-6 and TRBJ2-3; D possibly corresponds to TRBD2 (5 bases). This CDR3 is built from 13 residues. Germline-derived CDR1 and CDR2 are SGHVS and FNYEAQ. Trimming shortened V by 5 bases and J by 2 bases, and 8 bases separated the two germline ends. For the CDR3, the DNA is TGTGCCAGCAGCCTACTAGTCACAGATACGCAGTATTTT. Translation: CASSLLVTDTQYF.

This chain connects TRBV7-3 to TRBJ1-1; D gene ambiguous. This CDR3 spans 15 amino acids. The ends were cut back, 3 bases at V and 2 bases at J, with 13 bases in the middle. Germline V CDR1 and CDR2: SGHTA, FQGTGA. In nucleotides, the CDR3 is TGTGCCAGCAGCTTTGACGGAGCCCAAAACACTGAAGCTTTCTTT. Its protein is CASSFDGAQNTEAFF.

This chain links TRBV19 with TRBJ1-5; 7 bases line up with TRBD1. The CDR3 totals 19 residues. J gave up 2 bases and V 3 bases, and 16 bases lay outside the gene matches. Germline CDR1 is LNHDA and CDR2 is SQIVND (reference sequence). The CDR3 DNA reads as TGTGCCAGTAGTATGGATAGGGACAGAGCCTTCGTGGGCAATCAGCCCCAGCATTTT. Its translation: CASSMDRDRAFVGNQPQHF.